This T cell receptor (beta chain) came from a study of Ad26.COV2.S vaccination and SARS-CoV-2 variants. Treatment here: about 20 received Ad26.COV2.S at low or high dose, single or two shots; roughly five received placebo; per-sample allocation not given. Sampling occurred on day 63 after the first vaccine or placebo injection. TCRdb keeps only in-frame clones here, not all; method: immunoSEQ multiplex PCR. The sample has roughly 420,000 clones; around 89% are singletons. This CDR3 has 13 residues. V trimming: 0 bases; J trimming: 15 bases; junction bases outside the gene matches: 8. Germline V lookup: CDR1 SQVTM, CDR2 ANQGSEA.

The source was peripheral blood, collected in a trial of Ad26.COV2.S vaccine versus placebo. The rearrangement uses TRBV29-1 and TRBJ1-6, with 7 nucleotides matching TRBD1. This clonotype was sampled from a person between 18 and 65 years old who received the Ad26.COV2.S COVID-19 vaccine or a placebo. CDR3 loop: CSVEDSTGKDLHF. CDR3 nucleotides: TGCAGCGTTGAAGACTCGACAGGGAAGGACCTCCACTTT.